The clone carrying this T cell receptor (beta chain) was counted a few times. The CDR3 length is 17 residues. The junction had 9 bases not matched to a gene; V was cut back by 0 bases and J by 5 bases. In germline, CDR1 is SGHRS, CDR2 YFSETQ. The record originates from a study of blood T cells in healthy people across ages. About the research overall: In model experiments, template switching was able to capture about one barcoded beta molecule for every two T cells that were present.

Healthy Caucasian individuals from Russia aged about 6 to 90 served as donors. The sample, about 10 milliliters of peripheral blood, was drawn from each donor. Next came a second PCR, run for about 7 to 12 cycles, which used a sample-barcoded 5' primer along with a J-beta primer mix. Every cDNA was tagged by a template-switch adaptor with 12 random nucleotides. Using its own MiXCR run on the 5' RACE reads, TCRdb lists one record per CDR3 protein. The table records 650,000 to 950,000 distinct CDR3 sequences, 44% of them present only once. The TCR sequence derives from a man in his 60s in good health. The V call is TRBV5-1, the J call TRBJ2-4, with 9 bases fitting TRBD1. The specimen sequenced was blood. The CDR3 sequence: CASSLVGGQGAQNIQYF. CDR3 in DNA: TGCGCCAGCAGCTTGGTAGGGGGACAGGGTGCCCAAAACATTCAGTACTTC.